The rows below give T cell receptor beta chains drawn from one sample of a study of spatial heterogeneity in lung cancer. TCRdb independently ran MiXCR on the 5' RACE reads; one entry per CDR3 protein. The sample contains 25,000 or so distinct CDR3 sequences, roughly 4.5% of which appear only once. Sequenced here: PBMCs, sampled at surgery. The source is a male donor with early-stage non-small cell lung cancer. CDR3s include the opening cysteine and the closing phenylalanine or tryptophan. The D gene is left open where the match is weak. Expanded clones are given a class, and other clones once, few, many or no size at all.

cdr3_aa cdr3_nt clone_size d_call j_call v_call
CASSGPGQGGNEQYF TGCGCCAGCAGCGGACCCGGACAGGGCGGCAACGAGCAGTACTTC many TRBD1 TRBJ2-7 TRBV5-1
CASSLRQGWSDTQYF TGTGCCAGCAGCCTTAGGCAGGGGTGGTCAGATACGCAGTATTTT - - TRBJ2-3 TRBV7-9
CSAGTRGGITTDTQYF TGCAGTGCTGGTACCCGCGGGGGGATTACGACAGATACGCAGTATTTT many TRBD2 TRBJ2-3 TRBV20-1
CASRGGAQGTGELFF TGCGCCAGCAGGGGAGGGGCGCAAGGCACCGGGGAGCTGTTTTTT medium-sized TRBD2 TRBJ2-2 TRBV5-1
CAGGGGLGETQYF TGTGCCGGCGGGGGGGGGCTGGGAGAGACCCAGTACTTC many TRBD2 TRBJ2-5 TRBV7-2
CATNPGQHTDTQYF TGTGCCACCAACCCGGGACAGCACACAGATACGCAGTATTTT many TRBD1 TRBJ2-3 TRBV24-1
CASSAGTHSGNTIYF TGTGCCAGCTCGGCGGGGACCCACTCTGGAAACACCATATATTTT many - TRBJ1-3 TRBV18
CASRFTGTSGDEQFF TGCGCCAGCAGGTTCACCGGGACTAGCGGGGATGAGCAGTTCTTC many TRBD2 TRBJ2-1 TRBV5-1
CSASSTDRVLYEQYF TGCAGTGCTAGTTCTACGGACAGGGTCCTCTACGAGCAGTACTTC - TRBD1 TRBJ2-7 TRBV20-1
CASSLNEEKLFF TGTGCCAGCAGCCTAAACGAGGAAAAACTGTTTTTT many - TRBJ1-4 TRBV3-1
CSAPTREREETQYF TGCAGTGCCCCCACCCGGGAACGGGAAGAGACCCAGTACTTC many - TRBJ2-5 TRBV20-1
CAISHGQSSGNTIYF TGTGCCATCAGCCATGGACAGAGCTCTGGAAACACCATATATTTT few - TRBJ1-3 TRBV10-3
CASSRLGEVDTQYF TGTGCCAGCAGTCGGCTGGGGGAGGTAGATACGCAGTATTTT many - TRBJ2-3 TRBV28
CASSLQDAGQQYF TGTGCCAGCAGTTTACAGGATGCGGGACAGCAGTACTTC few - TRBJ2-7 TRBV6-5
CASSRPGISNQPQHF TGTGCCAGCTCCCGCCCGGGTATCAGCAATCAGCCCCAGCATTTT many - TRBJ1-5 TRBV18
CASDSPVAGGDTQYF TGTGCCAGCGATTCCCCCGTAGCGGGCGGGGATACGCAGTATTTT many TRBD2 TRBJ2-3 TRBV6-2/TRBV6-3
CASNGPGELFF TGTGCCAGCAACGGGCCCGGGGAGCTGTTTTTT many - TRBJ2-2 TRBV3-1
CASSFTGLGEKLFF TGTGCCAGCAGCTTCACAGGGTTGGGTGAAAAACTGTTTTTT many - TRBJ1-4 TRBV7-2
CSATPQGAEKLFF TGCAGTGCAACCCCCCAGGGGGCCGAAAAACTGTTTTTT many TRBD1 TRBJ1-4 TRBV20-1
CSAPPGLAGLSSYNEQFF TGCAGTGCTCCCCCGGGACTAGCGGGTTTGAGCTCCTACAATGAGCAGTTCTTC - TRBD2 TRBJ2-1 TRBV20-1